What follows is one T cell receptor beta chain and its context. As yet, its antigen is unknown. This CDR3 spans 15 amino acids. V was pared by 6 bases and J by 5 bases, with 13 bases of the junction left unmatched. In germline, CDR1 is DFQATT, CDR2 SNEGSKA (reference sequence). TCRdb reprocessed the reads via MiXCR and lists one record per CDR3 protein. The sample contains about 740,000 distinct CDR3 sequences, roughly a third of which appear only once. The sample originates from a study of T cell repertoires in cytomegalovirus infection. Study background: CMV epitopes that were recently identified and HLA-C-restricted were used alongside well-studied HLA-B-restricted ones. A matching HLA type, together with CMV infection, was signaled by public TCR beta signatures.

General study points: CMV carriers with the relevant HLA were identified by cumulative public TCR beta family frequency.

The V and J genes are TRBV20-1 and TRBJ2-1, with 7 bases that match TRBD1. The material was cultured PBMCs, obtained from culture after CMV antigen stimulation. This TCR came from a human donor in good health (CMV status not recorded). Some clones in this sample may be carry-over from other donors' samples. Here the CDR3 reads CSAESIGTADNEQFF. The CDR3 coding sequence is TGCAGTGCCGAAAGTATCGGGACAGCGGACAATGAGCAGTTCTTC.